The next 5 T cell receptor beta chains were all read from a single sample in a study of T cells in tuberculosis. Time point described: new active TB diagnosis, blood taken before or within 7 days of starting treatment. Method: immunoSEQ multiplex PCR; TCRdb's copy keeps in-frame clones and lacks some. The sample yields around 30,000 clones, approximately 93% seen once. The sample consisted of PBMCs, taken at tuberculosis diagnosis. The receptors stem from an adult with tuberculosis.

V gene TRBV6-5 combines with J gene TRBJ1-1, with 7 bases that match TRBD1. Germline CDR1 MNHEY, CDR2 SVGAGI. The CDR3 sequence is 14 residues long. Trimming cost V 11 bases and J 0 bases; bases outside gene matches: 9. The CDR3 loop reads CAAYRGTMNTEAFF. CDR3 DNA sequence: TGTGCCGCTTACAGGGGTACTATGAACACTGAAGCTTTCTTT.

CDR3 sequence: CASSSGTGPYEQYF. DNA of the CDR3: TGTGCCAGCAGCTCAGGGACAGGCCCCTACGAGCAGTACTTC. V usage is TRBV5-4 and J usage is TRBJ2-7; TRBD1 aligns across 8 bases. Germline V gives CDR1 SGHNT, CDR2 YYREEE (reference sequence). V lost 3 bases and J lost 2; bases outside the gene matches: 4. This CDR3 is built from 14 residues.

The chain combines TRBV5-4 with TRBJ2-1; 11 bases match TRBD2. The germline CDR1 and CDR2 sequences are SGHNT and YYREEE (reference sequence). The J segment lost 4 bases and the V segment lost 4 bases, leaving 7 bases of the junction unmatched. The CDR3 loop spans 16 amino acids. DNA for the CDR3: TGTGCCAGCAGCCCCGGGCTAGCGGGAGGTTACAATGAGCAGTTCTTC. This gives the protein CASSPGLAGGYNEQFF.

The gene calls are TRBV19 and TRBJ1-6, with D hard to call. The germline gives CDR1 LNHDA, CDR2 SQIVND (reference sequence). The length of the CDR3 is 18 residues. The ends were cut back, 5 bases at V and 0 bases at J, with 17 bases in the middle. The CDR3 bases are TGTGCCAGTAGTCGGGTAAAGGGCCGGGGCTCCTATAATTCACCCCTCCACTTT. Translated: CASSRVKGRGSYNSPLHF.

The J gene is TRBJ2-5, the V gene TRBV27; D uncertain. CDR3 length: 13 residues. Germline lookup yields CDR1 MNHEY and CDR2 SMNVEV (reference sequence). V lost 3 bases, J lost 1 base, and 6 bases lay in between. In DNA form, the CDR3 reads TGTGCCAGCAGTTTGGCTAGCCAAGAGACCCAGTACTTC. This codes for CASSLASQETQYF.